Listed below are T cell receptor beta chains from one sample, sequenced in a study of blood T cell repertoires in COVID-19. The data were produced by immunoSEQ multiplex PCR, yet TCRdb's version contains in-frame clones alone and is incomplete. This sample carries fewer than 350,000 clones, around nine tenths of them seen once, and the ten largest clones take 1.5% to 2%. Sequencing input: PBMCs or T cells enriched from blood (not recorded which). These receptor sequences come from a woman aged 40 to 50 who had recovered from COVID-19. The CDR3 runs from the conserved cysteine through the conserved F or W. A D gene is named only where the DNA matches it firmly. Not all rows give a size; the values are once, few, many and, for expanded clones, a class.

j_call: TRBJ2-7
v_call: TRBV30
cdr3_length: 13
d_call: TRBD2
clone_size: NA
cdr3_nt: TGTGCCTGGAGTCGGCTAGCGGGCTACGAGCAGTACTTC
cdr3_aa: CAWSRLAGYEQYF

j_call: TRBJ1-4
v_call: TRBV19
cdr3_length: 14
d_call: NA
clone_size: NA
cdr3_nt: TGTGCCAGTAACTCGGGACACCTTAATGAAAAACTGTTTTTT
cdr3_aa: CASNSGHLNEKLFF

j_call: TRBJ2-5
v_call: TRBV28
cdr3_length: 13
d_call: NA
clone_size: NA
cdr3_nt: TGTGCCATCACCCAGGGGTTCGGGGAGACCCAGTACTTC
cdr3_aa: CAITQGFGETQYF

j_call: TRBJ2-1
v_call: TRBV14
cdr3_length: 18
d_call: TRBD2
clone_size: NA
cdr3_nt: TGTGCCAGCAGCCATGAAACTCCGGGACTAGCGGGGCAGGATGAGCAGTTCTTC
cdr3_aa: CASSHETPGLAGQDEQFF

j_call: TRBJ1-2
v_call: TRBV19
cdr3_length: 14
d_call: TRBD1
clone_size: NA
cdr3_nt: TGTGCCAGTAGTAAAAGGGGACAGTCCTATGGCTACACCTTC
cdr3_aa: CASSKRGQSYGYTF

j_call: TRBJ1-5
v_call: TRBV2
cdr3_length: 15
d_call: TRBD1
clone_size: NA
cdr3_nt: TGTGCCAGCAACCCGGGTCCAGGGGGAAACCAGCCCCAGCATTTT
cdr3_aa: CASNPGPGGNQPQHF

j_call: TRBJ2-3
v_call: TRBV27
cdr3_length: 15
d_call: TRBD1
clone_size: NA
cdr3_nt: TGTGCCACCCAGCGGACAGGCCTTAGCACAGATACGCAGTATTTT
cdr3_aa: CATQRTGLSTDTQYF

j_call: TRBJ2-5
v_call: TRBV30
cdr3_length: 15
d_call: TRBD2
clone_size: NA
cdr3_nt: TGTGCCTGGGGCTCGGGACTAGCGGGGGAGGAGACCCAGTACTTC
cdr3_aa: CAWGSGLAGEETQYF

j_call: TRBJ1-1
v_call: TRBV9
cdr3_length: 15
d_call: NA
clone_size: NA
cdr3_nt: TGTGCCAGCAGCACACAGACAGCGGGGGACACTGAAGCTTTCTTT
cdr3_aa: CASSTQTAGDTEAFF

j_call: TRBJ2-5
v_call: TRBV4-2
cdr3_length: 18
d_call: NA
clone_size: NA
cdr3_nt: TGTGCCAGCAGCCCCTCATGGGGTGTCGGGGGATACCAAGAGACCCAGTACTTC
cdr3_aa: CASSPSWGVGGYQETQYF

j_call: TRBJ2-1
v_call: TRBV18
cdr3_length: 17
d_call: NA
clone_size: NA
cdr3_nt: TGTGCCAGCTCACCCAGCTTAATGGGGAGCTCCTACAATGAGCAGTTCTTC
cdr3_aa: CASSPSLMGSSYNEQFF

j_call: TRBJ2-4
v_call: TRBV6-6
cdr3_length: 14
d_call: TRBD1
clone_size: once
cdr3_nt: TGTGCCAGCAGCCGGACAGGGGCGGATGGCATTCAGTACTTC
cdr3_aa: CASSRTGADGIQYF

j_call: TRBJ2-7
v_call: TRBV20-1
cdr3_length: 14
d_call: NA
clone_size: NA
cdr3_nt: TGCAGTGCTAGTCGCACCGTGGTACTCTACGAGCAGTACTTC
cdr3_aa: CSASRTVVLYEQYF

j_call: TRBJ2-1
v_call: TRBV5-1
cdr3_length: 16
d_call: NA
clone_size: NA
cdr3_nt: TGCGCCAGCAGTTCAGAAACAGGTCTCTCCTACAATGAGCAGTTCTTC
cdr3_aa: CASSSETGLSYNEQFF

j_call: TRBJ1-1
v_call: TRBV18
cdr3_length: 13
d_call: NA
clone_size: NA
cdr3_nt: TGTGCCAGCTCACCTACAGCGAACACTGAAGCTTTCTTT
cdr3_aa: CASSPTANTEAFF

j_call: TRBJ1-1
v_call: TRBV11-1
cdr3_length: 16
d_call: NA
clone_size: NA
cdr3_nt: TGTGCCAGCAGCTCACGGGACACCATAAGGAACACTGAAGCTTTCTTT
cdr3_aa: CASSSRDTIRNTEAFF

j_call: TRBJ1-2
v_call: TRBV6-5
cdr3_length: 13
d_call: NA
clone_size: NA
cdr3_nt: TGTGCCAGCAGGTTGACAGAAAGTTATGGCTACACCTTC
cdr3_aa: CASRLTESYGYTF

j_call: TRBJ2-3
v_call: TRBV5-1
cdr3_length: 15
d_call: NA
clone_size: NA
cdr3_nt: TGCGCCAGCAGCTGGGACTTCACTAGCACAGATACGCAGTATTTT
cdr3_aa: CASSWDFTSTDTQYF

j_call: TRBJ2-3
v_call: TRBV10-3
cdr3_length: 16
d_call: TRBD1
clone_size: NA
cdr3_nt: TGTGCCATCAGCGCGGGACAGGGGGCCCTCACAGATACGCAGTATTTT
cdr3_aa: CAISAGQGALTDTQYF

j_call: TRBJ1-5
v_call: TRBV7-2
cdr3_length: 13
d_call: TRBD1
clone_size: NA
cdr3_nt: TGTGCCAGCAGCCCTACAGGGGCCCAGCCCCAGCATTTT
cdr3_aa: CASSPTGAQPQHF

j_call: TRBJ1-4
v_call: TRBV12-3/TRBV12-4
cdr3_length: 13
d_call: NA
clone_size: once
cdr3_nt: TGTGCCAGCAGTTTCAGGGTTCCTGAAAAACTGTTTTTT
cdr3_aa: CASSFRVPEKLFF

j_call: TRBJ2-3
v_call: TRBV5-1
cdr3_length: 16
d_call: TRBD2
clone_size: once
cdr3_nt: TGCGCCAGCAGCCCCGAAGCGGGGGGTTACACAGATACGCAGTATTTT
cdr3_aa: CASSPEAGGYTDTQYF

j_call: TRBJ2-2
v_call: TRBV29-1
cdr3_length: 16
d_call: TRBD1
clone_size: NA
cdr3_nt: TGCAGCGCAGCTACCGGGACAGGGGGCAACACCGGGGAGCTGTTTTTT
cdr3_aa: CSAATGTGGNTGELFF

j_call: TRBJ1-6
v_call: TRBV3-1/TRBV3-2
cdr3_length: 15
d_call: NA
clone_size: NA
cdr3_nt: TGTGCCAGCGGACGATCTACGGGAGTCTATTCACCCCTCCACTTT
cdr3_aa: CASGRSTGVYSPLHF